Reported below is one T cell receptor beta chain. This clone's antigen is unknown. Within one base of it there is no much larger clone, and no base qualities were kept. Donors were healthy HIV-negative adults with no recently reported acute infections or vaccinations. Every donor was a Caucasian adult residing in Nashville, Tennessee, USA. CD4+ T cells were enriched by magnetic negative selection; naive cells were then positively selected on CD45RA, and the negative fraction formed the memory subset. Blood was obtained by leukapheresis, after which PBMCs were separated by Ficoll-Histopaque density gradient centrifugation and cryopreserved in liquid nitrogen vapor phase. Analytical flow cytometry was used to check the purity and quantity of each magnetically sorted T cell population. From each sorted fraction, genomic DNA was isolated and quantified by UV absorbance on a Nanodrop 2000c. The sample comes from a study of shared clonotypes between healthy human individuals (TCRdb year 2020). For context, the study as a whole: Two women and a few men aged 18 to 49 years were included in the cohort. For each donor, CD4 naive and CD4 memory were each run on three plates, CD8 naive on two plates, and CD8 memory on one plate. To estimate repertoire size and how much clonotype sharing occurs between individuals, the study deeply sequenced the blood TCR repertoires of about 5 healthy adults. To increase sequencing depth and limit assay-specific biases, different laboratories used diverse techniques to prepare libraries and sequence TCR repertoires. Per donor, leukapheresis produced somewhere between about 0.9 and 10 billion PBMCs. Here is what the overall study found, with its caveats: Across four donors, about 5% of naive CD4, approximately 3.6% of naive CD8, 2% to 2.5% of memory CD4, and about 0.44% of memory CD8 clonotypes were shared. Even with the large sequencing depth, rarefaction of the sorted-subset datasets indicated that sequencing was incomplete. The genetic and exposure-history diversity represented was limited by the small number of donors. Only blood was sampled, and tissue TCR repertoires likely differ from those in blood. Pairwise subsampling indicated that sequencing depth was expected to affect the degree of clonotype sharing among donors. Naive subsets generally had larger estimated clonotype richness than memory subsets. Clonotypes shared by all four sorted-subset donors showed higher generation probabilities than non-shared clonotypes.

CDR1 and CDR2 are drawn from the germline V gene (reference sequence): LNHDA, SQIVND. The CDR3 measures 15 amino acids from cysteine to phenylalanine. Only CDR3 DNA is held: 45 bases, read in frame from base 1. V gives up 3 bases and J gives up 3 bases, and the segment between their germline ends measures 9 bases. Using the deep immunoSEQ assay, multiplex PCR amplified TCR CDR3 regions from genomic DNA. Genomic DNA extracted from each cell subset was distributed evenly over all wells of several immunoSEQ 96-well plates, and each plate served as one replicate. For sorted subsets, approximately 200 ng of genomic DNA, equivalent to roughly 30,000 T cell genomes, went into each replicate PCR. Purified libraries were measured with a Qubit 3.0 fluorometer, size-checked on a Bioanalyzer 2100, and measured again with the KAPA Library Quantification kit. Each immunoSEQ 96-well plate was sequenced on its own single-read 150-cycle Illumina NextSeq 550 flow cell. Per the authors' processing: Because the immunoSEQ output held only junctional sequences and lacked quality scores, the filtering could not match the filtering applied to full-length reads. To assign V/J genes and CDR3, sequences were annotated using PyIR, a Python wrapper for IgBLAST v1.9, with IMGT germline references. Reads were filtered out if the reads had weak V/J assignments (E-value above 1e-6), no CDR3, stop codons, out-of-frame junctions, or ambiguous translated residues. V3J clonotypes were defined by identical inferred V gene, J gene, and CDR3 amino acid sequence. To compute the percentage overlap between repertoires, the number of shared unique clonotypes was divided by the size of the smaller repertoire. Three approaches were used to assess repertoire richness: RTK rarefaction, the Chao1 estimator, and Recon v2.1 estimates of unobserved clonotypes. Generation probabilities for all TCRbeta clonotypes obtained by the gDNA method from several donors were computed using OLGA. In its TCRdb copy, this immuneACCESS table keeps in-frame sequences only and misses some clones. Where compared with another copy, unresolved V genes explain less than half of these, and the others have no known cause. The DNA gave D and trimming, while V, J and clone size come from that table. In this sample the table shows about 610,000 clones, approximately 97% of which occur a single time. Of the sample, 0.045% to 0.06% is held by the ten largest clones.

Recombination connected TRBV19 to TRBJ1-6; the D gene identity is not certain. This TCR was sampled from a woman in her twenties or thirties in good health. Material for sequencing was naive CD4+ T cells sorted from blood. The sample's cell subset or site label is to be understood as: CD45RA+ positively selected. The DNA sequence is given as TGTGCCAGTAGTATCACGGGAGACTATAATTCACCCCTCCACTTT. Translated, it gives CASSITGDYNSPLHF.